This TCR beta chain was sequenced in a study of identical twins. TCRdb analysed the 5' RACE reads with MiXCR anew, one entry per CDR3 protein. The sample holds 600,000 to 700,000 distinct CDR3 sequences, 20% to 25% seen once. This clonotype came up many times. Germline loops: CDR1 PRHDT, CDR2 FYEKMQ (reference sequence). Deletions cut 0 bases from V and 9 bases from J, with 6 bases between. The CDR3 has 12 residues. This same sample was also taken into another study, of T cells expressing NK-cell markers. In that study: Leadership of the CD3+CD56-NKG2C+ fraction also belonged to these clonotypes in four donors.

The sequence was collected from a woman aged 18-29 years in good health. Sample: PBMCs. The rearrangement uses TRBV13 and TRBJ2-1, with D hard to call. CDR3 sequence reads: CASSLGWGEQFF. The CDR3 DNA is TGTGCCAGCAGCTTAGGGTGGGGTGAGCAGTTCTTC.